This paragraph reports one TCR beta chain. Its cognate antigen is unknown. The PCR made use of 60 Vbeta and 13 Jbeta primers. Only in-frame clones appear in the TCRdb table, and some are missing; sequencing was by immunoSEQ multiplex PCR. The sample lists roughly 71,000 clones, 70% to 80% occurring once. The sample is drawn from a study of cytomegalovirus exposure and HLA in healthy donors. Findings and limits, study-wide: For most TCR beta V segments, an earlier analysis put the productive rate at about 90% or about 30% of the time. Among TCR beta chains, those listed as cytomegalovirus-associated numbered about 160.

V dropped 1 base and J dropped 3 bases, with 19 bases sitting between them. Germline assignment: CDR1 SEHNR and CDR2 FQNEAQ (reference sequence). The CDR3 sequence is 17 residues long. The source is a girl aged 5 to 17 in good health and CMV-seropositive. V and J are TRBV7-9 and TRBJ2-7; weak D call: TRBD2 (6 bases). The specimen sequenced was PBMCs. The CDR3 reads CASSLGTGVTEGYEQYF. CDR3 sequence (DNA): TGTGCCAGCAGCTTAGGGACGGGGGTTACGGAAGGCTACGAGCAGTACTTC.